These 22 T cell receptor beta chains were sequenced from one sample in a study of T cells in Graves' hyperthyroidism and ophthalmopathy. There were TCR beta CDR3 regions amplified from RNA transcripts. A set of HTBI primers served as the primers for a first-round RT-PCR of the TCR CDR3. In TCRdb, the multiplex PCR reads were re-called with MiXCR into one record per CDR3 protein. The table records hundreds of thousands of distinct CDR3 sequences, over 15% of them present only once. Material: blood. All receptors derive from an older woman with Graves' ophthalmopathy.

This clonotype was counted ten times or more. The rearrangement joins TRBV12-3 or TRBV12-4 to TRBJ1-4; 7 bases fit TRBD1. CDR3 length: 14 amino acids. The junction had 6 bases not matched to a gene; V was cut back by 7 bases and J by 4 bases. CDR3 loop: CASTKAGGNEKLFF. CDR3 coding DNA: TGTGCCAGCACCAAGGCAGGGGGTAATGAAAAACTGTTTTTT.

This clonotype was picked up one time. At one boundary the junction diverges from the germline segment, which might be a read error. The gene calls are TRBV6-1 and TRBJ2-1; 10 nucleotides align to TRBD2. Germline V gene sequence: CDR1 MNHNS, CDR2 SASEGT. The CDR3 sequence is 15 residues long. In DNA form, the CDR3 reads TGCGCCAGCAGTGAGGTAGCGGGGGGCCACAATGAGCAGTTCTTC. Translating it yields CASSEVAGGHNEQFF.

This chain joins TRBV5-4 and TRBJ1-4; 7 bases are shared with TRBD1. This CDR3 has 14 residues. Per the germline V gene, CDR1 is SGHNT and CDR2 is YYREEE (reference sequence). Trimming cost V 6 bases and J 5 bases; bases outside gene matches: 7. Written as DNA, the CDR3 is TGTGCCAGCACGCAAGGGGGCGCGAATGAAAAACTGTTTTTT. Protein: CASTQGGANEKLFF.

This clonotype was seen at least ten times. The chain couples TRBV20-1 to TRBJ1-2; D ambiguous. The CDR3 has 13 amino acids. CDR1 is DFQATT, CDR2 SNEGSKA, per germline (reference sequence). V was shortened by 6 bases and J by 5 bases, with 16 bases between the two germline ends. The CDR3 DNA reads TGCAGTGCCCGGACCCCCTCGATGTATGGCTACACCTTC. The encoded protein is CSARTPSMYGYTF.

This clonotype was picked up many times. The J gene is TRBJ2-7, the V gene TRBV11-3, with D perhaps matching TRBD2 (5 bases). The CDR3 has 13 residues. The germline V gene encodes CDR1 SGHNT and CDR2 YENEEA. With 4 bases removed from V and 7 bases from J, the gap between germline ends came to 14 bases. The CDR3 DNA sequence: TGTGCCAGCAGCTACCACTCGAGCGGTGAGCAGTACTTC. Encoded protein: CASSYHSSGEQYF.

This clonotype was found a few times. The genes are TRBV5-8 and TRBJ2-5, with TRBD2 matching 10 bases. With 3 bases clipped from V and 3 bases from J, the junction kept 14 bases outside the gene matches. The CDR3 has 18 amino acids. Germline V gene sequence: CDR1 SGHTS, CDR2 YDEGEE. CDR3 sequence reads: CASSWSRSSGRGEETQYF. The CDR3 DNA is TGTGCCAGCAGCTGGTCTCGGTCTAGCGGGAGAGGAGAAGAGACCCAGTACTTC.

This clonotype was counted many times. V gene TRBV20-1 combines with J gene TRBJ1-1; D is unresolved. The length of the CDR3 is 11 residues. V lost 2 bases and J lost 8, with 9 bases in between. Germline V CDR1 and CDR2: DFQATT, SNEGSKA (reference sequence). The CDR3 loop is CSARKTAEAFF. As DNA, the CDR3 is TGCAGTGCTAGAAAGACGGCCGAAGCTTTCTTT.

This chain joins TRBV11-2 and TRBJ2-3; 9 positions agree with TRBD2. The CDR3 sequence is 16 residues long. CDR1 and CDR2 (germline): SGHAT, FQNNGV. After removal of 2 bases from V and 6 bases from J, the junction contained 9 bases not matched to a gene. The CDR3 bases are TGTGCCAGCAGCTTAAATAGCGGGGGCGCTAGCGATACGCAGTATTTT. It codes for CASSLNSGGASDTQYF.

This clonotype was recorded at least ten times. The J gene is TRBJ2-7, the V gene TRBV5-1; 7 positions match TRBD1. The CDR3 consists of 13 residues. V was clipped by 6 bases and J by 2 bases; unmatched bases: 5. The V gene's germline CDR1 is SGHRS and CDR2 YFSETQ. The CDR3 DNA follows: TGCGCCAGCAAGAGAACAGGGGCCTACGAGCAGTACTTC. Protein product: CASKRTGAYEQYF.

This chain uses TRBV19 with TRBJ2-2; TRBD2 might be the D (6 bases). V dropped 4 bases and J dropped 14 bases, with 20 bases sitting between them. The CDR3 sequence is 14 residues long. The germline V gene encodes CDR1 LNHDA and CDR2 SQIVND (reference sequence). DNA for the CDR3: TGTGCCAGTAGTAGACGGGACTTTCTCGGCGGACTGTTTTTT. Translating gives CASSRRDFLGGLFF. Full variable domain (missing parts from reference TRBV19 and TRBJ2-2): DGGITQSPKYLFRKEGQNVTLSCEQNLNHDAMYWYRQDPGQGLRLIYYSQIVNDFQKGDIAEGYSVSREKKESFPLTVTSAQKNPTAFYLCASSRRDFLGGLFFGEGSRLTVL.

This clonotype has ten or more counts. The V gene is TRBV6-2 or TRBV6-3, the J gene TRBJ2-5; 9 nucleotides align to TRBD2. The germline V gene encodes CDR1 MNHEY and CDR2 SVGEGT. The CDR3 runs 16 residues. V was clipped by 0 bases and J by 1 base; unmatched bases: 3. The CDR3 reads CASSYSPSGTQETQYF. The CDR3 DNA is TGTGCCAGCAGTTACTCACCTAGCGGGACCCAAGAGACCCAGTACTTC.

The sample holds many counts of this clonotype. The rearrangement links TRBV20-1 to TRBJ1-4, with D uncertain. The CDR3 spans 13 residues. The germline V and J ends were trimmed by 5 bases and 4 bases, with 11 bases remaining between them. Germline assignment: CDR1 DFQATT and CDR2 SNEGSKA (reference sequence). CDR3 nucleotides: TGCAGTGCTCGTGATAACTTTAATGAAAAACTGTTTTTT. This encodes CSARDNFNEKLFF.

This clonotype was seen repeatedly, ten times or more. The rearrangement links TRBV20-1 to TRBJ2-3, with TRBD2 matching 11 bases. From germline, CDR1 is DFQATT and CDR2 SNEGSKA (reference sequence). The CDR3 is 14 residues long. Trimming cost V 1 base and J 6 bases; bases outside gene matches: 3. The CDR3 is CSARVSSGRDTQYF. The CDR3 nucleotides read TGCAGTGCTAGAGTGTCTAGCGGGAGGGATACGCAGTATTTT.

This clonotype showed up many times. The J gene is TRBJ2-1, the V gene TRBV10-3, with 7 bases lining up with TRBD1. Germline values: CDR1 ENHRY, CDR2 SYGVKD. The V and J ends lost 10 bases and 7 bases, in that order; junction bases with no gene match: 16. The CDR3 length is 15 residues. The CDR3 here is CARAHGQAGGNEQFF. As DNA, the CDR3 is TGTGCCAGGGCCCATGGACAGGCTGGTGGGAATGAGCAGTTCTTC.

With regard to this clonotype: A read error is possible here, since a much larger clone lies one base away. The CDR3 region is CGSSLIEQTPLHF. In DNA, the CDR3 is TGCGGCAGCAGCTTGATTGAGCAAACACCCCTCCACTTT. The V and J genes are TRBV5-1 and TRBJ1-6; D gene unclear. Per germline, CDR1 SGHRS and CDR2 YFSETQ. The CDR3 is 13 residues long.

The sample holds many counts of this clonotype. This chain joins TRBV5-4 and TRBJ1-1, with D possibly TRBD1 on 6 matching bases. CDR1 and CDR2 from the germline V gene are SGHNT and YYREEE (reference sequence). The V end was cut by 3 bases, the J end by 7 bases, with 16 bases between. This CDR3 spans 14 amino acids. The CDR3, as DNA: TGTGCCAGCAGCTGGGGATCGACAGGTGGTGAAGCTTTCTTT. It codes for CASSWGSTGGEAFF.

This clonotype has ten or more counts. The gene calls are TRBV6-2 or TRBV6-3 and TRBJ1-1; TRBD1 might be the D (6 bases). The germline gives CDR1 MNHEY, CDR2 SVGEGT. The length of the CDR3 is 15 residues. V lost 7 bases to trimming and J lost 1 base, with 16 bases between them. The CDR3 sequence: CASKDSFLWNTEAFF. The CDR3 coding sequence is TGTGCCAGCAAGGACAGTTTCCTGTGGAACACTGAAGCTTTCTTT.

The V and J genes are TRBV7-2 and TRBJ2-2; TRBD1 is a possible D gene (5 bases). CDR1 SGHTA and CDR2 FQGNSA come from the germline V gene. The CDR3 totals 14 residues. V was clipped by 4 bases and J by 3 bases, with 9 bases between them. The CDR3, as DNA: TGTGCCAGCAGCTCAAGGGGCTACACCGGGGAGCTGTTTTTT. It yields the protein CASSSRGYTGELFF.

This clonotype has more than one count but fewer than ten. The rearrangement joins TRBV7-2 to TRBJ1-4; no firm D call. The CDR3 has 15 amino acids. Germline CDR1 and CDR2: SGHTA and FQGNSA. The germline V and J ends were trimmed by 1 base and 7 bases, with 13 bases remaining between them. CDR3 residues: CASSLVGNSGEKLFF. DNA for the CDR3: TGTGCCAGCAGCTTAGTGGGCAATAGCGGTGAAAAACTGTTTTTT.

The V gene is TRBV29-1, the J gene TRBJ1-2; tentatively, D is TRBD1 (6 bases). This CDR3 contains 14 residues. Germline V CDR1 and CDR2: SQVTM, ANQGSEA. V lost 6 bases and J lost 4, with 18 bases in between. The chain's CDR3 is CSVSTSGGFYGYTF. The CDR3 bases are TGCAGCGTCTCGACCTCGGGGGGCTTCTATGGCTACACCTTC.

This clonotype was recorded at least ten times. The J gene is TRBJ1-1, the V gene TRBV7-6; D is perhaps TRBD1 (5 bases). V was cut by 3 bases and J by 3 bases, with 11 bases left in between. The CDR3 sequence is 14 residues long. The germline V gene encodes CDR1 SGHVS and CDR2 FNYEAQ. This CDR3 is CASSFLGGDTEAFF. The CDR3 DNA reads TGTGCCAGCAGCTTCCTCGGGGGTGACACTGAAGCTTTCTTT.

V usage is TRBV28 and J usage is TRBJ1-2; 10 nucleotides agree with TRBD1. Germline trimming cut 5 bases from V and 2 bases from J; bases unmatched to any gene: 5. The CDR3 has 15 amino acids. The germline CDR1 and CDR2 sequences are MDHEN and SYDVKM. CDR3 sequence: CASSPLTGGNYGYTF. CDR3 in DNA: TGTGCCAGCAGTCCCTTGACAGGGGGCAACTATGGCTACACCTTC.